Listed below are T cell receptor beta chains from one sample, sequenced in a study of shared clonotypes between healthy human individuals. Sequencing was performed with immunoSEQ multiplex PCR; in TCRdb, only in-frame clones are kept and a portion is missing. Among some 2.3 million clones listed, just over 90% were seen once. Sequenced: naive CD4+ T cells from PBMCs. The receptors stem from a man aged 18 to 35 in good health. Some clones in this sample may be carry-over from other donors' samples. The CDR3 runs from the conserved cysteine through the conserved F or W. D genes are given only for firm matches. Only part of the rows carry a size: once, few, many, or a class if the clone is expanded.

>TRBD2|TRBV28|TRBJ2-1|.
CASSPSSGEGGYNEQFF
TGTGCCAGCAGTCCTAGTTCGGGGGAGGGAGGGTACAATGAGCAGTTCTTC
>TRBD1|TRBV29-1|TRBJ1-1|.
CSVGGDREGTEAFF
TGCAGCGTTGGGGGGGACAGGGAGGGCACTGAAGCTTTCTTT
>TRBD2|TRBV7-8|TRBJ2-1|.
CASSLELAGVGEQFF
TGTGCCAGCAGCTTAGAACTAGCGGGAGTAGGGGAGCAGTTCTTC
>.|TRBV5-1|TRBJ1-1|once
CASSPGTLGTEAFF
TGCGCCAGCAGCCCGGGGACCCTGGGGACTGAAGCTTTCTTT
>.|TRBV20-1|TRBJ1-1|.
CSASLNTEAFF
TGCAGTGCTAGCTTAAACACTGAAGCTTTCTTT
>TRBD1|TRBV28|TRBJ1-3|few
CASSVPGQFSGNTIYF
TGTGCCAGCAGCGTTCCGGGACAGTTCTCTGGAAACACCATATATTTT
>.|TRBV7-9|TRBJ2-7|.
CASSPGLSYEQYF
TGTGCCAGCAGCCCAGGACTGTCCTACGAGCAGTACTTC
>.|TRBV15|TRBJ1-2|.
CATSRDDWGTQTF
TGTGCCACCAGCAGAGATGATTGGGGAACTCAGACCTTC
>.|TRBV14|TRBJ1-2|.
CASSQRTGHQLYGYTF
TGTGCCAGCAGCCAAAGAACCGGGCACCAATTATATGGCTACACCTTC
>TRBD2|TRBV9|TRBJ2-1|.
CASTREAGGHYNEQFF
TGTGCCAGCACCCGAGAAGCGGGAGGACATTACAATGAGCAGTTCTTC
>TRBD1|TRBV29-1|TRBJ1-4|once
CSAEGQGGEKLFF
TGCAGCGCCGAGGGACAGGGGGGTGAAAAACTGTTTTTT
>.|TRBV29-1|TRBJ1-2|.
CSVDLVGGYTF
TGCAGCGTTGATCTGGTGGGTGGCTACACCTTC
>.|TRBV15|TRBJ1-2|.
CATSRTQRSYTF
TGTGCCACCAGCAGAACACAGCGGAGCTACACCTTC
>.|TRBV7-3|TRBJ1-1|.
CASSLTRQGEAFF
TGTGCCAGCAGCTTAACTCGGCAGGGTGAAGCTTTCTTT
>TRBD1|TRBV6-1|TRBJ1-3|.
CASRKDREKKNTIYF
TGTGCCAGCAGGAAGGACAGGGAGAAGAAAAACACCATATATTTT
>TRBD1|TRBV6-5|TRBJ2-7|.
CASKQGGIYEQYF
TGTGCCAGCAAACAGGGGGGTATCTACGAGCAGTACTTC
>.|TRBV7-7|TRBJ2-1|.
CASSSAAAPGNEQFF
TGTGCCAGCAGCTCTGCCGCGGCCCCCGGCAATGAGCAGTTCTTC
>TRBD1|TRBV18|TRBJ2-3|once
CASSQTKGTGKDTQYF
TGTGCCAGCTCCCAGACGAAGGGGACAGGGAAAGATACGCAGTATTTT
>TRBD1|TRBV5-4|TRBJ1-2|once
CASSFRDREYGYTF
TGTGCCAGCAGCTTTCGGGACAGGGAATACGGCTACACCTTC
>.|TRBV9|TRBJ1-1|.
CASSVAAGLITEAFF
TGTGCCAGCAGCGTAGCCGCCGGGTTGATCACTGAAGCTTTCTTT
>.|TRBV5-1|TRBJ1-4|.
CASSSQGIPVTNEKLFF
TGCGCCAGCAGCTCTCAGGGGATTCCCGTAACTAATGAAAAACTGTTTTTT
>.|TRBV27|TRBJ1-2|.
CATIGGLDYGYTF
TGTGCCACTATAGGGGGGTTAGACTATGGCTACACCTTC
>TRBD1|TRBV28|TRBJ2-2|.
CASSHQGQGNTGELFF
TGTGCCAGCAGTCATCAAGGACAGGGGAACACCGGGGAGCTGTTTTTT
>TRBD2|TRBV28|TRBJ2-1|.
CASRTSGSPHEQFF
TGTGCCAGCAGGACTAGCGGGAGCCCCCATGAGCAGTTCTTC
>.|TRBV9|TRBJ2-5|.
CASSNRANTRQETQYF
TGTGCCAGCAGCAACCGCGCGAACACCCGCCAAGAGACCCAGTACTTC
>TRBD2|TRBV27|TRBJ2-7|.
CASSLSVAGPTYYEQYF
TGTGCCAGCAGTTTATCTGTAGCGGGGCCGACCTACTACGAGCAGTACTTC